The present TCR beta chain was sequenced within a study of early T cells in non-severe SARS-CoV-2 infection. TCRdb re-derived calls from the 5' RACE reads in MiXCR, one entry per CDR3 protein. The table shows 25,000 to 40,000 distinct CDR3 sequences, with roughly 5.7% occurring only once. V was cut by 5 bases and J by 4 bases, with 9 bases left in between. Per the germline V gene, CDR1 is SGHAT and CDR2 is FQDESV (reference sequence). CDR3 length equals 13 residues. The V call is TRBV11-1, the J call TRBJ2-1, with D possibly matching TRBD1 (7 bases). Sequenced sample: whole blood. The sequence came from an adult who was a healthcare worker with PCR-confirmed SARS-CoV-2 infection or an uninfected control (not recorded which). Written as DNA, the CDR3 is TGTGCCAGCAGCGCGGGACAGTACAATGAGCAGTTCTTC. Translating gives CASSAGQYNEQFF.